The 17 T cell receptor beta chains listed next were all sequenced from one sample in a study of blood T cell repertoires in COVID-19. Some clones are missing from TCRdb's copy, which holds only in-frame ones; the method was immunoSEQ multiplex PCR. The sample consists of roughly 190,000 clones, about 88% of them appearing once. The sequenced sample was PBMCs or T cells enriched from blood (not recorded which). The receptor source for this set is a woman aged 40 to 50 in a cohort exposed to, infected with or recovered from COVID-19 (not recorded which).

This clone appeared a few times. The chain has TRBV29-1 and TRBJ1-3; D is undetermined. V dropped 0 bases and J dropped 0 bases, with 15 bases sitting between them. This CDR3 has 17 residues. Germline lookup yields CDR1 SQVTM and CDR2 ANQGSEA. CDR3 loop: CSVEDLHSTSSGNTIYF. For the CDR3, the DNA is TGCAGCGTTGAAGATCTACACAGTACGAGCTCTGGAAACACCATATATTTT.

This chain uses TRBV5-1 with TRBJ1-5; 8 positions agree with TRBD1. The CDR3 is made up of 14 amino acids. Germline loops: CDR1 SGHRS, CDR2 YFSETQ. The V gene end was trimmed by 4 bases and the J gene end by 6 bases; junction bases not matched to a gene: 6. CDR3 sequence reads: CASSPTGAFQPQHF. DNA of the CDR3: TGCGCCAGCAGCCCGACAGGGGCCTTTCAGCCCCAGCATTTT.

At least ten counts were recorded for this clone. The chain carries TRBV5-1 and TRBJ1-2; D gene ambiguous. This CDR3 comprises 14 residues. V shed 4 bases and J shed 2 bases, with 12 bases lying between them. Germline CDR1 reads SGHRS; CDR2 reads YFSETQ. CDR3 protein: CASSRQAANYGYTF. The CDR3 DNA sequence: TGCGCCAGCAGCCGGCAGGCCGCGAACTATGGCTACACCTTC. The whole variable domain, remainder taken from reference TRBV5-1 and TRBJ1-2, is KAGVTQTPRYLIKTRGQQVTLSCSPISGHRSVSWYQQTPGQGLQFLFEYFSETQRNKGNFPGRFSGRQFSNSRSEMNVSTLELGDSALYLCASSRQAANYGYTFGSGTRLTVV.

The chain is built from TRBV6-5 and TRBJ1-2, with unresolved D. The CDR3 contains 13 residues. V lost 6 bases, J lost 7 bases, and 15 bases lay in between. Germline V gene lookup returns CDR1 MNHEY and CDR2 SVGAGI. The CDR3 is CASSDNKHLGYTF. The CDR3 nucleotides are TGTGCCAGCAGCGATAATAAGCACCTTGGCTACACCTTC.

This clone was observed a few times. The chain recombines TRBV7-9 with TRBJ2-7, with 11 bases that match TRBD2. CDR1 is SEHNR and CDR2 is FQNEAQ in the germline V gene (reference sequence). The CDR3 length is 16 residues. Trimming at V came to 1 base and at J to 2 bases, leaving 4 bases not matched to a gene. The CDR3 sequence: CASSLGSSGGTYEQYF. The CDR3 DNA follows: TGTGCCAGCAGCTTAGGGTCTAGCGGGGGGACCTACGAGCAGTACTTC. The full variable domain, its missing parts supplied by reference TRBV7-9 and TRBJ2-7, is DTGVSQNPRHKITKRGQNVTFRCDPISEHNRLYWYRQTLGQGPEFLTYFQNEAQLEKSRLLSDRFSAERPKGSFSTLEIQRTEQGDSAMYLCASSLGSSGGTYEQYFGPGTRLTVT.

This clone was observed a single time. The chain combines TRBV5-1 with TRBJ2-7; 8 bases line up with TRBD1. V lost 2 bases to trimming and J lost 1 base; unmatched junction nucleotides: 8. From germline, CDR1 is SGHRS and CDR2 YFSETQ. The CDR3 sequence is 16 residues long. Here the CDR3 reads CASSFPQGARSYEQYF. CDR3 sequence (DNA): TGCGCCAGCAGCTTTCCCCAGGGGGCCCGATCCTACGAGCAGTACTTC.

CDR3 DNA sequence: TGCGCCAGCTTCAGCGGACTAGCGGGAGTTATGATCCACGAGCAGTACTTC. Encoded protein: CASFSGLAGVMIHEQYF. This chain joins TRBV10-1 and TRBJ2-7, with TRBD2 identical over 13 bases. V gave up 8 bases and J gave up 5 bases; unmatched junction bases: 15. In germline, CDR1 is WNHNN, CDR2 SYGVQD (reference sequence). The CDR3 covers 17 residues.

V usage is TRBV12-3 or TRBV12-4 and J usage is TRBJ1-2; possibly TRBD1 for D (6 bases). Trimming shortened V by 3 bases and J by 8 bases, and 13 bases separated the two germline ends. CDR3 length: 13 amino acids. CDR3 amino acids: CASSFRGREGYTF. In DNA, the CDR3 is TGTGCCAGCAGTTTCAGGGGACGCGAAGGCTACACCTTC.

The V call is TRBV19, the J call TRBJ2-5, with 8 bases matching TRBD2. This CDR3 is 15 amino acids long. Germline assignment: CDR1 LNHDA and CDR2 SQIVND (reference sequence). V shed 8 bases and J 1 base; nucleotides not matched to a gene: 9. The CDR3 sequence: CASGVTGGTQETQYF. The CDR3 bases are TGTGCCAGTGGTGTTACGGGAGGGACCCAAGAGACCCAGTACTTC.

This clone occurred a few times. This rearrangement joins TRBV6-1 to TRBJ2-6; 10 bases are shared with TRBD1. Trimming at V came to 4 bases and at J to 4 bases, leaving 10 bases not matched to a gene. The CDR3 covers 18 residues. Germline V gives CDR1 MNHNS, CDR2 SASEGT. CDR3 coding DNA: TGTGCCAGCAGTGCAAGACAGGGGGCACTTTCAGGGGCCAACGTCCTGACTTTC. It translates to CASSARQGALSGANVLTF.

The chain joins TRBV6-5 to TRBJ1-6; a weak D match, TRBD1 (5 bases). CDR3 length equals 15 residues. Germline assignment: CDR1 MNHEY and CDR2 SVGAGI. The V end lost 6 bases, the J end lost 3 bases, and 12 bases lay between the germline ends. CDR3 nucleotide sequence: TGTGCCAGCAGAGACCGGGACTTCTATAATTCACCCCTCCACTTT. Translating it yields CASRDRDFYNSPLHF.

The V gene is TRBV4-2, the J gene TRBJ1-5, with 8 bases fitting TRBD1. The CDR3 runs 15 residues. J lost 9 bases, V lost 2 bases, and 9 bases had no gene match. Germline values: CDR1 LGHNA, CDR2 YNFKEQ. The CDR3 spells CASSQSTGAPTPQHF. As DNA, the CDR3 is TGTGCCAGCAGCCAATCGACAGGGGCCCCGACGCCCCAGCATTTT.

V usage is TRBV19 and J usage is TRBJ1-6; D might be TRBD1 (6 bases). CDR1 LNHDA and CDR2 SQIVND come from the germline V gene (reference sequence). CDR3 length: 12 residues. V was shortened by 1 base and J by 13 bases, with 8 bases between the two germline ends. The DNA for the CDR3 is TGTGCCAGTAGTATAGCTCAGGGGCCCCTCCACTTT. Encoded protein: CASSIAQGPLHF.

The V gene is TRBV6-6, the J gene TRBJ2-1; TRBD2 matches 9 bases. The CDR3 is 15 residues long. Germline assignment: CDR1 MNHNY and CDR2 SVGAGI (reference sequence). After removal of 7 bases from V and 7 bases from J, the junction contained 11 bases not matched to a gene. The DNA of the CDR3 is TGTGCCAGCAACATAGCGGGGGCAGAGTCTAATGAGCAGTTCTTC. Translated: CASNIAGAESNEQFF.

This rearrangement joins TRBV27 to TRBJ1-1; 7 bases match TRBD1. The CDR3 extends over 14 amino acids. The germline V gene encodes CDR1 MNHEY and CDR2 SMNVEV (reference sequence). V lost 7 bases to trimming and J lost 4 bases; unmatched junction nucleotides: 9. CDR3 in DNA: TGTGCCAGCACCCCTAAGGGGGCGGGCACTGAAGCTTTCTTT. This gives the protein CASTPKGAGTEAFF.

This clone has ten or more counts. The chain is built from TRBV2 and TRBJ1-5; no firm D call. Trimming shortened V by 0 bases and J by 4 bases, and 7 bases separated the two germline ends. The germline CDR1 and CDR2 sequences are SNHLY and FYNNEI. The CDR3 is 14 residues long. CDR3 region: CASSEAFLNQPQHF. The CDR3 DNA is TGTGCCAGCAGTGAAGCGTTCTTAAATCAGCCCCAGCATTTT.

Of note for this clone: The junction does not match germline at one end; this may be a read error. The gene calls are TRBV20-1 and TRBJ1-4; tentatively, D is TRBD1 (5 bases). CDR3 length equals 11 residues. Germline-derived CDR1 and CDR2 are DFQATT and SNEGSKA (reference sequence). Here the CDR3 DNA reads TGCAGTGCCAAAACCCGGACAAGTTATGTTTTT. It codes for CSAKTRTSYVF.